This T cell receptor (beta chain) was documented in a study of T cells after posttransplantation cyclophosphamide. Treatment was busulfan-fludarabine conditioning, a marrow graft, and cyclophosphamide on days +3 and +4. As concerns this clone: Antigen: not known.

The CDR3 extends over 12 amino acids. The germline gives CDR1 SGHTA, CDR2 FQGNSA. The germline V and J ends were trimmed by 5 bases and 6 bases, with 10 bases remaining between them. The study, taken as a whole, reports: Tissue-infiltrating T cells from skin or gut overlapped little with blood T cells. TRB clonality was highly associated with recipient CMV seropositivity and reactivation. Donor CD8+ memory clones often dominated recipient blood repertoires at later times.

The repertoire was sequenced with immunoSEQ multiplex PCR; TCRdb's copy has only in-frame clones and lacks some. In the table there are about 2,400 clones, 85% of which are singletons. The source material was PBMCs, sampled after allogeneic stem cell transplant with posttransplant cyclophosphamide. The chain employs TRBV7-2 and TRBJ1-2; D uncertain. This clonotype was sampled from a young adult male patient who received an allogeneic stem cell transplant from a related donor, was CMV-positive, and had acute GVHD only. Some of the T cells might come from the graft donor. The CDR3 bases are TGTGCCAGCAGCCCTAGAAGTAATGGCTACACCTTC. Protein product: CASSPRSNGYTF.